A selection of T cell receptor beta chains follows, all from one sample in a study of CD8+CD57+ T cells in acquired aplastic anemia. TCRdb re-called the reads through MiXCR, storing one row per CDR3 protein. The sample lists around 170,000 distinct CDR3 sequences, around 47% seen once, with around a tenth in the top ten. The sequenced sample consisted of sorted CD4+, CD8+, or CD8+CD57+ T cells (not recorded which) from PBMCs. These receptors all come from a human donor with aplastic anemia. Both conserved end residues are part of each CDR3. The D gene is left open where the match is weak. Clone size is not always given. Where it is, it says once, few, many or a class for expanded clones.

abundance	v_gene	d_gene	j_gene	CDR3nt	CDR3aa
many	TRBV5-6	TRBD1	TRBJ1-1	TGTGCCAGCAGCTTAGTAGACAGGGCATACACTGAAGCTTTCTTT	CASSLVDRAYTEAFF
once	TRBV18	-	TRBJ1-2	TGTGCCAGCTCACCCCTCGCCATCGAACTCTATGGCTACACCTTC	CASSPLAIELYGYTF
many	TRBV5-4	-	TRBJ2-5	TGTGCCAGCAGCGCGTCGGACCGCCTGGAGACCCAGTACTTC	CASSASDRLETQYF
-	TRBV10-2	-	TRBJ2-1	TGCGCCAGCAGTATAGTAAGCTCCTACAATGAGCAGTTCTTC	CASSIVSSYNEQFF
-	TRBV2	TRBD2	TRBJ2-1	TGTGCCATCATGACTAGCGGGAGGTCCCACAATGAGCAGTTCTTC	CAIMTSGRSHNEQFF
-	TRBV10-3	-	TRBJ2-7	TGTGCCATCAGTGTGTCACCAAACTACGAGCAGTACTTC	CAISVSPNYEQYF
many	TRBV6-4	TRBD2	TRBJ2-1	TGTGCCAGCAGCGTCGGACTAGCCTCCTACAATGAGCAGTTCTTC	CASSVGLASYNEQFF
few	TRBV2	TRBD1	TRBJ1-6	TGTGCCAGCAGGAAACAGGGGGATAATTCACCCCTCCACTTT	CASRKQGDNSPLHF
-	TRBV24-1	-	TRBJ2-5	TGTGCCACCAGGGGGCCATCGGAGACCCAGTACTTC	CATRGPSETQYF
-	TRBV20-1	-	TRBJ2-7	TGCAGTGCTCATCCCGACTACTCGGTCGGAATCTACGAGCAGTACTTC	CSAHPDYSVGIYEQYF
once	TRBV11-1	-	TRBJ1-1	TGTGCCAGCAGCTTATGGTGGCAGGGGTCGCCACAGTTGAAAGTGATGAACACTGAAGCTTTCTTT	CASSLWWQGSPQLKVMNTEAFF
-	TRBV6-1	-	TRBJ1-5	TGTGCCAGCAGTGGCGATCCGGGGCCTACTTCTCAGCCCCAGCATTTT	CASSGDPGPTSQPQHF
-	TRBV19	-	TRBJ1-1	TGTGCCAGTAGTGTGGCTGGCGGGGCTGGGACTGAAGCTTTCTTT	CASSVAGGAGTEAFF
few	TRBV10-2	TRBD1	TRBJ1-5	TGCGCCAGCAGTGAGCGGACAGGGACCTATCAGCCCCAGCATTTT	CASSERTGTYQPQHF
many	TRBV20-1	-	TRBJ1-5	TGCAGTGCAGAACAGTATAGCAATCAGCCCCAGCATTTT	CSAEQYSNQPQHF
many	TRBV20-1	TRBD1	TRBJ2-3	TGCAGTGCTCCCCGCTGGGCAGGGGGCAATGCAGATACGCAGTATTTT	CSAPRWAGGNADTQYF
few	TRBV30	-	TRBJ1-3	TGTGCCTGGACAGGAAACACCATATATTTT	CAWTGNTIYF
many	TRBV7-7	TRBD1	TRBJ2-5	TGTGCTAGCAGCCAAGGGAGATCAGGGGGCGAGACCCAGTACTTC	CASSQGRSGGETQYF
-	TRBV2	-	TRBJ2-3	TGTGCCAGCAGCGTAGGGGACGGGTGGGATACGCAGTATTTT	CASSVGDGWDTQYF
-	TRBV7-8	TRBD1	TRBJ2-7	TGTGCCAGCAGCTCAGGGACAGGGTTAGGCTACGAGCAGTACTTC	CASSSGTGLGYEQYF
many	TRBV7-3	TRBD2	TRBJ2-7	TGTGCCAGCAGCCAAATCGACGGGGGGGCCTACGAGCAGTACTTC	CASSQIDGGAYEQYF
-	TRBV7-9	-	TRBJ2-3	TGTGCCAGCAGCCGTGCTGGGGCAGATACGCAGTATTTT	CASSRAGADTQYF
-	TRBV29-1	TRBD2	TRBJ2-7	TGCAGCGTGGCTGCTACTAGCGGTAGCTCCTACGAGCAGTACTTC	CSVAATSGSSYEQYF
-	TRBV19	TRBD2	TRBJ2-5	TGTGCCAGTAGTATAGGAGTGGGGACTACCTCACAAGAGACCCAGTACTTC	CASSIGVGTTSQETQYF
-	TRBV11-3	-	TRBJ2-3	TGTGCCAGCAGTATTGACAGTGCGACGGATACGCAGTATTTT	CASSIDSATDTQYF
-	TRBV20-1	-	TRBJ1-5	TGCAGTGCTAGACAGGGTAGTGGCAATCAGCCCCAGCATTTT	CSARQGSGNQPQHF
-	TRBV5-1	TRBD1	TRBJ1-6	TGCGCCAGTAGCACGGCGCCCGGGACAGACCTATCACCCCTCCACTTT	CASSTAPGTDLSPLHF
many	TRBV20-1	TRBD2	TRBJ2-1	TGCAGTGGAACTCCCTTGGCTAGCGGGAGCTCCTACAATGAGCAGTTCTTC	CSGTPLASGSSYNEQFF
-	TRBV24-1	-	TRBJ2-3	TGTGCCACCAGCGCTCCGGGTCATGGGGGAGATACGCAGTATTTT	CATSAPGHGGDTQYF
few	TRBV10-2	-	TRBJ1-6	TGCGCCAGCAGAACCGGGACCGCTCATTCACCCCTCCACTTT	CASRTGTAHSPLHF
-	TRBV7-9	TRBD1	TRBJ1-1	TGTGCCAGCAGCACGCAGGGGGACACTGAAGCTTTCTTT	CASSTQGDTEAFF
many	TRBV9	-	TRBJ1-4	TGTGCCAGCAGCCCCTACTCGAGGTTGGGTGAAAAACTGTTTTTT	CASSPYSRLGEKLFF
-	TRBV6-2/TRBV6-3	TRBD2	TRBJ2-5	TGTGCCAGCAGTTACTCAAGAACAGCGGGGATAAATTACCAAGAGACCCAGTACTTC	CASSYSRTAGINYQETQYF
-	TRBV15	TRBD1	TRBJ1-2	TGTGCCACCAGCAGAGGGGACAGCTATGGCTACACCTTC	CATSRGDSYGYTF
many	TRBV20-1	-	TRBJ1-3	TGCAGTGCTAGAGATCTTTACAGGGGAAACACCATATATTTT	CSARDLYRGNTIYF
-	TRBV5-1	-	TRBJ2-1	TGCGCCAGCAGCTTGGCCGTAGGGGCGTCTAACAATGAGCAGTTCTTC	CASSLAVGASNNEQFF
few	TRBV24-1	-	TRBJ2-1	TGTGCCACCAGTGATTTGCAGGGGCCGGGGTACAATGAGCAGTTCTTC	CATSDLQGPGYNEQFF
-	TRBV16	TRBD2	TRBJ2-7	TGTGCCAGCAGCCAATTGGGGGGGTTGAACGAGCAGTACTTC	CASSQLGGLNEQYF
-	TRBV30	TRBD1	TRBJ2-5	TGTGCCAGTACCGGGACAGGGAAGGGAGAGACCCAGTACTTC	CASTGTGKGETQYF
many	TRBV6-6	-	TRBJ1-6	TGTGCCAGCAGTTACTCGATTCTTAACTACAACTCACCCCTCCACTTT	CASSYSILNYNSPLHF
-	TRBV10-3	TRBD1	TRBJ1-6	TGTGCCATCAGTGAGGGGCAGGGGGATTCACCCCTCCACTTT	CAISEGQGDSPLHF
few	TRBV19	-	TRBJ1-1	TGTGCCAGTAGTATAGGAAGAACTGAAGCTTTCTTT	CASSIGRTEAFF
-	TRBV7-8	-	TRBJ2-3	TGTGCCAGCAGCTTAATCTGGCAGACCTCCACAGATACGCAGTATTTT	CASSLIWQTSTDTQYF
few	TRBV10-3	TRBD1	TRBJ1-1	TGTGCCATCAGTGAGTGGGACAGGGGTTTAACTGAAGCTTTCTTT	CAISEWDRGLTEAFF
-	TRBV4-1	TRBD2	TRBJ2-3	TGCGCCAGCGGGCGACTAGCGGGAGGCACAGATACGCAGTATTTT	CASGRLAGGTDTQYF
many	TRBV2	-	TRBJ2-7	TGTGCCAGCAGTGTAATTCGGGACTCAACCGAGCAGTACTTC	CASSVIRDSTEQYF
many	TRBV20-1	TRBD1	TRBJ2-3	TGCAGTGCTAGAGATTTGGGACAGGGGGTTAATACGCAGTATTTT	CSARDLGQGVNTQYF
many	TRBV7-8	TRBD1	TRBJ2-7	TGTGCCAGCACCGCCCCGAGGACAGGGACTTCCTACGAGCAGTACTTC	CASTAPRTGTSYEQYF
-	TRBV27	TRBD2	TRBJ2-3	TGTGCCAGCAGTCGGAAGACTAGCGGGAGGGGAGGCACAGATACGCAGTATTTT	CASSRKTSGRGGTDTQYF
-	TRBV6-1	TRBD2	TRBJ2-2	TGTGCCAGCAGCCCCGAGCGGGAGGCAGGGGAGCTGTTTTTT	CASSPEREAGELFF
many	TRBV20-1	TRBD2	TRBJ2-7	TGCAGTGCTATGAGGGGGACTAGCGTAAACGAGCAGTACTTC	CSAMRGTSVNEQYF
few	TRBV4-3	-	TRBJ1-2	TGCGCCAGCAGCCAAGATAGGTCGGGTGGCTATGGCTACACCTTC	CASSQDRSGGYGYTF
-	TRBV6-5	-	TRBJ1-1	TGTGTCAGCAGTTACGACGCGAACACTGAAGCTTTCTTT	CVSSYDANTEAFF
many	TRBV12-3/TRBV12-4	-	TRBJ1-6	TGTGCCAGCAGTCTGACTACAGATCAACCCCTCCACTTT	CASSLTTDQPLHF
-	TRBV10-1	TRBD2	TRBJ2-7	TGCGCCAGCAGTGAAGGTGCGGGAGTCTACGAGCAGTACTTC	CASSEGAGVYEQYF
few	TRBV19	-	TRBJ2-3	TGTGCCAGTAGTAATGGGTTAGGGGCGGATACGCAGTATTTT	CASSNGLGADTQYF
-	TRBV7-6	-	TRBJ2-7	TGTGCCAGCAGCCCCCAACCCTCGGCCATCGAGCAGTACTTC	CASSPQPSAIEQYF
few	TRBV11-2	-	TRBJ1-3	TGTGCCAGCAGCTTAGACGCCGGCAGGGAAGTAGGTGGAAACACCATATATTTT	CASSLDAGREVGGNTIYF
many	TRBV10-3	TRBD1	TRBJ1-1	TGTGCCATCAGTCCGTTTTATACAGGGGGATCGGGCACTGAAGCTTTCTTT	CAISPFYTGGSGTEAFF